This T cell receptor beta chain is drawn from a study of blood T cell repertoires in COVID-19. The method was immunoSEQ multiplex PCR; TCRdb's version includes in-frame clones alone and lacks a portion of them. The sample consists of fewer than 400,000 clones, around 85% of them appearing once. CDR1 and CDR2 (germline): MDHEN, SYDVKM. Trimming stripped 1 base from V and 11 bases from J, with 14 bases between. The CDR3 spans 13 residues. The TCR originated in a woman in her 30s who had been exposed to COVID-19. The sequenced sample consisted of PBMCs or T cells enriched from blood (not recorded which). The chain joins TRBV28 to TRBJ1-2; D call uncertain. CDR3 sequence (DNA): TGTGCCAGCAGTTTATCCACAAGTAAATGGTACACCTTC. Translated: CASSLSTSKWYTF.